The present entry profiles one TCR beta chain with its context. The antigen it recognizes is unknown. No qualities accompany the bases; no much larger clone lies one base away. Spanning cysteine to phenylalanine, the CDR3 consists of 13 amino acids. Only the CDR3 region is kept as DNA, spanning 39 bases read in frame from base 1. After removal of 10 bases from V and 8 bases from J, the junction retains 7 bases not matched to a gene. The germline V gene (reference sequence) provides CDR1 LNHDA and CDR2 SQIVND. This sample was taken from a study of CD8 T cell repertoires and HIV-1 epitope variants (dated by TCRdb to 2020 to 2022). Study-wide context: Twenty-five peptides representing autologous and known Gag and Nef epitope variants were each used to stimulate T cells in separate culture wells. The control conditions were a CMV, EBV and flu peptide pool, the Ebola AY9 epitope as a negative control, and a well with no peptide. Three Gag epitope families and Nef HW9 and YT9 were included among the tested epitopes. T cells were enriched with the EasySep Human T Cell Enrichment Kit and co-cultured with equal numbers of autologous T cell-negative cells as antigen-presenting cells. For 10 days the cultures were kept in IMDM with gentamicin, and on days 3 and 7 half of the media was changed with IL-2, IL-7 and IL-15 added. An aliquot of 1M T cells was set aside as an uncultured baseline condition, separate from the roughly 80 T cell cultures. A total of fewer than 85 T cell cultures were run, with each culture condition performed in triplicate except for one peptide, which was performed in duplicate.

Overall results and qualifications from the work: Roughly 10 antigen-specific TCR beta clonotypes were identified, and about 6 of them appeared cross-reactive for autologous or known escape epitope variants. The assay could identify only TCR beta chains and pointed to proliferation in response to antigen, not to T cell function or cytokine profile. About 5 clonotypes recognized the Nef KF9 family and one clonotype recognized the HW9 family, while no responses to the TAALDMSHF plasma variant were seen.

Sequencing of TCR beta CDR3 regions was done on the immunoSEQ platform at survey depth. The QIAamp DNA micro kit was used to extract genomic DNA from every cultured and uncultured CD8+ T cell population. The paper's data handling went like this. Samples with fewer than 5,000 productive reads were excluded, resulting in the removal of about 7% of the roughly 80 HIV peptide-stimulated cultures. A MANAFEST web app trimmed sequences to CDR3 and removed nonproductive sequences, CDR3s under 5 amino acids, and those not starting C or ending F/W. Antigen-specific clonotypes had to expand in at least 2 of 3 replicates versus no-peptide control at FDR 0.01, only within one epitope family. Specific clonotypes also needed at least fivefold higher frequency than in wells stimulated with peptides from other epitope families. TCRdb's version of the immuneACCESS table is confined to in-frame rearrangements and falls short of the full clone set. An unresolved V gene accounts for under half of the shortfall where checked; the remainder is of unknown origin. Clone size and the V and J calls come from that table; the DNA yielded D and trimming. The sample yields some 2,400 clones; around 73% were counted once. The ten largest clones take up approximately 38% of the sample.

The EasySep Human CD8+ T Cell Enrichment Kit was used on day 10 to isolate CD8+ T cells from every culture. Recombination connected TRBV19 to TRBJ1-4; TRBD1 matches 10 bases in the middle. The material sequenced was cultured CD8+ T cells derived from PBMCs. The sequence was collected from a male donor with HIV. In nucleotides, the sequence is TGTGCCACCCTGACAGGGGGCGGCGAAAAACTGTTTTTT. Its product reads: CATLTGGGEKLFF.